The 16 T cell receptor beta chains below all came from one sample that was sequenced in a study of type 1 regulatory T cells. TCRdb independently ran MiXCR on the reads; one entry per CDR3 protein. The repertoire consists of some 60,000 distinct CDR3 sequences, with 62% occurring once and the leading ten covering less than 2%. Their antigens are not known. Sequences were obtained from cultured non-Tr1 T cells, either the whole culture or a sorted T cell fraction (not recorded which). Receptors were obtained from a human donor in good health.

The rearrangement joins TRBV7-2 to TRBJ2-5, with TRBD1 matching over 9 bases. Germline V gene lookup returns CDR1 SGHTA and CDR2 FQGNSA. J gave up 5 bases and V 4 bases, and 5 bases lay outside the gene matches. This CDR3 spans 14 amino acids. The CDR3 coding sequence is TGTGCCAGCAGCTCCGGGACAGGGTTGGAGACCCAGTACTTC. Translating it yields CASSSGTGLETQYF.

V usage is TRBV2 and J usage is TRBJ2-1; 10 nucleotides align to TRBD1. The V and J ends lost 8 bases and 4 bases, in that order; junction bases with no gene match: 8. The CDR3 consists of 15 residues. From germline, CDR1 is SNHLY and CDR2 FYNNEI. CDR3 in DNA: TGTGCCAGCGCAAGCGAGGGACAGGGGTACAATGAGCAGTTCTTC. This sequence encodes CASASEGQGYNEQFF.

The chain employs TRBV20-1 and TRBJ2-7; 9 bases map to TRBD1. Per the germline V gene, CDR1 is DFQATT and CDR2 is SNEGSKA (reference sequence). J was trimmed by 6 bases and V by 2 bases; bases with no gene match: 8. The CDR3 is made up of 14 amino acids. CDR3: CSARSGTGTGEQYF. The CDR3 region has the DNA TGCAGTGCTAGATCCGGGACAGGGACAGGCGAGCAGTACTTC.

The chain recombines TRBV6-5 with TRBJ2-3; weak D call: TRBD2 (5 bases). The CDR3 totals 16 residues. CDR1 and CDR2 from the germline V gene are MNHEY and SVGAGI. Trimming cost V 0 bases and J 5 bases, with 15 bases left between them. In DNA, the CDR3 is TGTGCCAGCAGTTACTCTTGGGGAGAGCCAGGAGATACGCAGTATTTT. This codes for CASSYSWGEPGDTQYF.

CDR3 bases: TGCGCCAGCAGCTTGGGGACAGTGGAGAACAATGAAAAACTGTTTTTT. It yields the protein CASSLGTVENNEKLFF. This sequence joins TRBV5-1 and TRBJ1-4; the D gene is possibly TRBD1 (6 bases). The germline V gene encodes CDR1 SGHRS and CDR2 YFSETQ. This CDR3 spans 16 amino acids. V shed 0 bases and J shed 5 bases, with 14 bases lying between them.

This clonotype was observed a handful of times. This chain uses TRBV7-8 with TRBJ1-1; perhaps TRBD1 as D (5 bases). Trimming took 7 bases from V and 1 from J, leaving 13 bases between them. CDR3 size: 14 residues. The germline V gene encodes CDR1 SGHVS and CDR2 FQNEAQ. CDR3 nucleotides: TGTGCCAGCATCGGACGGAGGGGGAACACTGAAGCTTTCTTT. Amino acids: CASIGRRGNTEAFF.

The chain couples TRBV23-1 to TRBJ2-3, with TRBD2 matching over 9 bases. TRBV23-1 is placed among ORFs of uncertain function. This CDR3 has 18 residues. V was pared by 4 bases and J by 4 bases, with 15 bases of the junction left unmatched. This CDR3 is CASSLYDPSGKKSDTQYF. In DNA, the CDR3 is TGCGCCAGCAGTCTCTATGATCCTAGCGGGAAAAAATCAGATACGCAGTATTTT.

This clonotype was recorded only once. This sequence joins TRBV5-1 and TRBJ1-1; D is perhaps TRBD1 (6 bases). This CDR3 has 14 amino acids. Germline loops: CDR1 SGHRS, CDR2 YFSETQ. Trimming took off 2 bases at V and 1 base at J, with 9 bases between the two ends. The CDR3 loop reads CASSFEGQNTEAFF. In nucleotides, the CDR3 is TGCGCCAGCAGCTTCGAGGGACAGAACACTGAAGCTTTCTTT.

The chain couples TRBV12-3 or TRBV12-4 to TRBJ1-2; no definite D call. The CDR3 spans 13 residues. The V and J ends lost 3 bases and 8 bases respectively, with 13 bases between them. CDR3 sequence reads: CASSFIRGNGYTF. The CDR3 coding sequence is TGTGCCAGCAGTTTCATCCGTGGGAACGGCTACACCTTC.

The sample holds a few counts of this clonotype. The rearrangement joins TRBV5-1 to TRBJ2-1, with no clear D. CDR1 is SGHRS and CDR2 is YFSETQ in the germline V gene. CDR3 size: 15 residues. V lost 1 base to trimming and J lost 3 bases, with 11 bases between them. CDR3: CASSLSQQSYNEQFF. In nucleotides, the CDR3 is TGCGCCAGCAGCTTGTCGCAGCAGAGCTACAATGAGCAGTTCTTC.

The chain combines TRBV6-2 or TRBV6-3 with TRBJ1-1; no clear D. V was shortened by 3 bases and J by 5 bases, with 10 bases between the two germline ends. The CDR3 loop spans 13 amino acids. Germline V gives CDR1 MNHEY, CDR2 SVGEGT. Here the CDR3 reads CASSYYRGTEAFF. CDR3 bases: TGTGCCAGCAGTTATTATAGAGGAACTGAAGCTTTCTTT.

This clonotype was detected only a few times. This chain links TRBV4-1 with TRBJ2-7; D unclear. The V gene's germline CDR1 is MGHRA and CDR2 YSYEKL. CDR3 size: 16 residues. The V and J ends lost 4 bases and 3 bases respectively, with 19 bases between them. The CDR3 DNA sequence: TGCGCCAGCAGCCGCCCTCCAGCGAACAACAACTACGAGCAGTACTTC. Translated, it gives CASSRPPANNNYEQYF.

V is TRBV20-1 and J is TRBJ1-1; D is ambiguous. The CDR3 totals 10 residues. Germline loops: CDR1 DFQATT, CDR2 SNEGSKA (reference sequence). The germline V and J ends were trimmed by 5 bases and 1 base, with 2 bases remaining between them. CDR3 bases: TGCAGTGCTTCGAACACTGAAGCTTTCTTT. It specifies CSASNTEAFF.

The chain carries TRBV19 and TRBJ2-2, with 9 bases fitting TRBD1. Germline CDR1 is LNHDA and CDR2 is SQIVND (reference sequence). The CDR3 is 15 residues long. The ends lost 6 bases at V and 7 bases at J; junction bases unmatched: 9. The CDR3: CASRPGQGFGGELFF. The DNA of the CDR3 is TGTGCCAGTAGGCCGGGACAGGGTTTCGGCGGGGAGCTGTTTTTT.

This chain joins TRBV29-1 and TRBJ1-2; 7 bases are shared with TRBD1. This CDR3 is 13 amino acids long. Germline assignment: CDR1 SQVTM and CDR2 ANQGSEA. With V trimmed by 5 bases and J by 4 bases, 7 bases remained unmatched. CDR3 in amino acids: CSVLTGSPYGYTF. The CDR3 DNA follows: TGCAGCGTTCTGACAGGGAGTCCCTATGGCTACACCTTC.

The rearrangement joins TRBV30 to TRBJ2-7, with TRBD2 matching 13 bases. The CDR3 totals 17 residues. Germline loops: CDR1 GTSNPN, CDR2 SVGIG (reference sequence). The J segment lost 6 bases and the V segment lost 0 bases, leaving 11 bases of the junction unmatched. In nucleotides, the CDR3 is TGTGCCTGGAGTGTAGCCGGACTAGCGGGAGTAGGGGCCGAGCAGTACTTC. Encoded protein: CAWSVAGLAGVGAEQYF.